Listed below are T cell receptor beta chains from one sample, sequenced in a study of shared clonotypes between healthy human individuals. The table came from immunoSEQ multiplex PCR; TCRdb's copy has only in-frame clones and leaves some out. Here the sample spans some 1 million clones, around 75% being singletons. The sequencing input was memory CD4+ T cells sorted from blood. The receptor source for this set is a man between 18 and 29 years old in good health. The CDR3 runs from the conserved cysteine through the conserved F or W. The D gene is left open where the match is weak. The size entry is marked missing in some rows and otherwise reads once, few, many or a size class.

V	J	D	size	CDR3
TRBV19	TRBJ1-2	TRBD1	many	CASKPGGADYGYTF
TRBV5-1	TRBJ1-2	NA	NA	CASSLDAIPWGYGYTF
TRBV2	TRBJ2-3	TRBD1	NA	CASNARTGSTDTQYF
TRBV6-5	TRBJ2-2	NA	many	CASSTLTAGELFF
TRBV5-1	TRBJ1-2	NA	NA	CASSLNFADRLGYTF
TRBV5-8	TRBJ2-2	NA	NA	CASSWTVTGELFF
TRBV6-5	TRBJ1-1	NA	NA	CASSYIRTVNTEAFF
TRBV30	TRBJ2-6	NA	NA	CAWSRDAGANVLTF
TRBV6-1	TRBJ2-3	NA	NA	CASSEGWAPTDTQYF
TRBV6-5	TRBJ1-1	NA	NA	CASISIGTEAFF
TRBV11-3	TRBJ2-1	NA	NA	CASSLDAGGNEQFF
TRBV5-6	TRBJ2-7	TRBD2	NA	CASSSLAASYEQYF
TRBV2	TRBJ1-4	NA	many	CASSLGTGESGKLFF
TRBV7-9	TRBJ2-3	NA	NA	CASSHLGTGYTQYF
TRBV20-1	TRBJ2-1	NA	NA	CSAKPYNEQFF
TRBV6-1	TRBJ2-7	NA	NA	CASSELGGSAYEQYF